This T cell receptor beta chain originates from a study of cytomegalovirus exposure and HLA in healthy donors. Use of 60 Vbeta and 13 Jbeta primers characterized the PCR. The assay was immunoSEQ multiplex PCR, and TCRdb's table has in-frame clones only and misses some. The table has 150,000 to 180,000 clones, 74% seen once. V shed 7 bases and J shed 6 bases, with 15 bases lying between them. The CDR3 covers 12 residues. The germline V gene has CDR1 SQVTM and CDR2 ANQGSEA. The chain has TRBV29-1 and TRBJ1-2; D might be TRBD1 (6 bases). The sequencing sample was made of PBMCs. This clonotype was obtained from a man younger than 40 in good health and CMV-seronegative. The CDR3, as DNA: TGCAGCGACGTCAGGGGCGACCATGGCTACACCTTC. Amino acid sequence: CSDVRGDHGYTF.